This is a list of T cell receptor beta chains from one sample in a study of blood T cell repertoires in COVID-19. Clones were sequenced by immunoSEQ multiplex PCR, and TCRdb holds only the in-frame ones, with some missing. This table holds around 30,000 clones, about 75% found once. The source material was peripheral blood. The receptors derive from a man at least 80 years old with active or convalescent COVID-19. CDR3s include the opening cysteine and the closing phenylalanine or tryptophan. Fields, in order: V gene, clone size, J gene, D gene, CDR3 DNA, CDR3 protein. The D gene is left open where the match is weak. Clone size is given for some rows only: seen once, a few or many times, or a class if the clone is expanded.

TRBV15	NA	TRBJ2-7	NA	TGTGCCACCAGCAACCTTCGCGCCGGTCGCTCCTACGAGCAGTACTTC	CATSNLRAGRSYEQYF
TRBV28	NA	TRBJ1-6	NA	TGTGCCAGCAGTTTAAGCCATAATTCACCCCTCCACTTT	CASSLSHNSPLHF
TRBV7-9	few	TRBJ2-7	TRBD2	TGTGCCAGCAGCTTATCTGGCGGGGGACCTCACCACGAGCAGTACTTC	CASSLSGGGPHHEQYF
TRBV7-9	few	TRBJ2-3	TRBD1	TGTGCCAGCAGCTTAGTCTGGACAGGGAGCACAGATACGCAGTATTTT	CASSLVWTGSTDTQYF
TRBV28	NA	TRBJ1-6	TRBD1	TGTGCCAGCAGCGGGGGACAGGGTCACCACTCCTATAATTCACCCCTCCACTTT	CASSGGQGHHSYNSPLHF
TRBV24-1	NA	TRBJ1-1	NA	TGTGCCACCAGTGATTTGGTCGGTGGTCTAGCTGATCCCCGAGCTTTCTTT	CATSDLVGGLADPRAFF
TRBV4-2	NA	TRBJ2-1	TRBD2	TGTGCCAGCAGCCAGATCAGGGGAGCGGGAGTCCAAAGTCCTATCTCTGATGAGCAGTTCTTC	CASSQIRGAGVQSPISDEQFF
TRBV11-2	NA	TRBJ1-3	NA	TGTGCCAGCAGCGCCGGGGGTACTGGAAACACCATATATTTT	CASSAGGTGNTIYF
TRBV5-6	NA	TRBJ1-5	TRBD1	TGTGCCAGCAGCGGACAGGGCTCTCAAGGTCAGCCCCAGCATTTT	CASSGQGSQGQPQHF
TRBV4-2	NA	TRBJ2-1	TRBD2	TGTGCCAGCAGCCAAGATGGGGCTATGTCGGGGACTAGCGGGAATCATGAGCAGTTCTTC	CASSQDGAMSGTSGNHEQFF
TRBV6-4	NA	TRBJ2-1	NA	TGTGCCAGCGATCGGGACAACCTGAAGCTAGCGGAACTTTACAATGAGCAGTTCTTC	CASDRDNLKLAELYNEQFF
TRBV10-3	NA	TRBJ2-3	TRBD2	TGTGCCATCAGTGATGCGGGAGGGAGCACAGATACGCAGTATTTT	CAISDAGGSTDTQYF
TRBV19	many	TRBJ2-1	TRBD2	TGTGCCAGTAGTGCGCGACTAGCGGGAGGGGGGTGGAATGAGCAGTTCTTC	CASSARLAGGGWNEQFF
TRBV6-5	NA	TRBJ1-3	NA	TGTGCCAGCACTCGGAGGTTAAGCTCTGGAAACACCATATATTTT	CASTRRLSSGNTIYF
TRBV11-2	NA	TRBJ2-1	NA	TGTGCCAGCAGCTTAGATCGGAGCAGCTCCTACAATGAGCAGTTCTTC	CASSLDRSSSYNEQFF
TRBV5-1	NA	TRBJ2-3	NA	TGCGCCAGCAGCTTGGCCGCAAAGGAAGCGGATACGCAGTATTTT	CASSLAAKEADTQYF
TRBV7-8	NA	TRBJ2-5	TRBD2	TGTGCCAGCAGCTTAAGGGCTAGCGGGCGCCAAGAGACCCAGTACTTC	CASSLRASGRQETQYF
TRBV11-2	NA	TRBJ1-2	NA	TGTGCCAGCAGCCCAGGTGGGGGAGGTGGCTACACCTTC	CASSPGGGGGYTF
TRBV27	NA	TRBJ1-1	NA	TGTGCCAGCAGTGCCAGCCCAGGGTTGAACACTGAAGCTTTCTTT	CASSASPGLNTEAFF
TRBV2	NA	TRBJ1-5	NA	TGTGCCAGCACCCAACAGTATAGCAATCAGCCCCAGCATTTT	CASTQQYSNQPQHF
TRBV18	NA	TRBJ2-7	NA	TGTGCCAGCTCACCTTTTGACTATTCGACCACGGGCGAGCAGTACTTC	CASSPFDYSTTGEQYF
TRBV11-3	NA	TRBJ2-1	TRBD2	TGTGCCAGCAGCACCACTAGCGGGAGGGAGTCCTACAATGAGCAGTTCTTC	CASSTTSGRESYNEQFF
TRBV4-1	NA	TRBJ2-3	NA	TGCGCCAGCAGCCATCCAGGAGGCAGGAGTACAGATACGCAGTATTTT	CASSHPGGRSTDTQYF
TRBV24-1	NA	TRBJ2-2	TRBD2	TGTGCCACCAGTGATTTGTTCGCTAGCGGGAGGTCCGGGGAGCTGTTTTTT	CATSDLFASGRSGELFF
TRBV28	NA	TRBJ2-7	NA	TGTGCCAGCAGTTCCAACTACGAGCAGTACTTC	CASSSNYEQYF